The 30 T cell receptor beta chains below were found in one sample sequenced in a study of T cells in Graves' hyperthyroidism and ophthalmopathy. The source material, RNA transcripts, was used to amplify TCR beta CDR3 regions. Initially, a first-round RT-PCR of the TCR CDR3 employed the HTBI primer set. In TCRdb, the multiplex PCR reads were re-called with MiXCR into one record per CDR3 protein. The profile shows roughly 500,000 distinct CDR3 sequences, approximately 25% of them singletons. The specimen was blood. The receptors were sampled from a woman aged 25 to 39 with Graves' ophthalmopathy.

This clonotype appeared many times. CDR3 DNA sequence: TGTGCCAGCAGCTTCGCCAGGGACAGGGCCTACGAGCAGTACTTC. Its translation is CASSFARDRAYEQYF. The chain couples TRBV7-2 to TRBJ2-7; 9 bases align to TRBD1. With 3 bases clipped from V and 2 bases from J, the junction kept 5 bases outside the gene matches. The germline V gene encodes CDR1 SGHTA and CDR2 FQGNSA. The CDR3 is made up of 15 amino acids.

The CDR3 is CASSSAQRLYGSNQPQHF. The CDR3 DNA follows: TGTGCCAGTAGTTCGGCACAGCGACTATACGGGAGCAATCAGCCCCAGCATTTT. This sequence joins TRBV19 and TRBJ1-5, with D unresolved. The CDR3 has 18 residues. V lost 5 bases to trimming and J lost 1 base, with 21 bases between them. The germline V gene encodes CDR1 LNHDA and CDR2 SQIVND (reference sequence).

The sample holds many counts of this clonotype. This chain connects TRBV6-6 to TRBJ1-5, with 9 bases fitting TRBD1. The V and J ends lost 6 bases and 5 bases, in that order; junction bases with no gene match: 20. This CDR3 has 19 residues. Germline lookup yields CDR1 MNHNY and CDR2 SVGAGI (reference sequence). In DNA form, the CDR3 reads TGTGCCAGCAGACACCGACAGGGGGTTCACTCCGCCGGCGATCAGCCCCAGCATTTT. This sequence encodes CASRHRQGVHSAGDQPQHF.

This clonotype has at least ten counts. The chain combines TRBV12-3 or TRBV12-4 with TRBJ2-3, with 7 bases lining up with TRBD2. The CDR3 length is 11 residues. V was clipped by 4 bases and J by 11 bases; unmatched bases: 3. For the CDR3, the DNA is TGTGCCAGCAGTTCGGGACTAAGGCAGTATTTT. This gives the protein CASSSGLRQYF.

This clonotype has at least ten counts. The chain carries TRBV28 and TRBJ2-6; the D call may be TRBD1 or TRBD2 (6 bases each). The CDR3 covers 17 residues. Germline assignment: CDR1 MDHEN and CDR2 SYDVKM. The V gene lost 1 base and the J gene lost 4 bases, with 14 bases spanning the gap. The CDR3 DNA sequence: TGTGCCAGCAGTTTATTCTGGAGGGGACAAGGGGCCAACGTCCTGACTTTC. It encodes CASSLFWRGQGANVLTF.

This clonotype was seen ten or more times. The rearrangement joins TRBV7-2 to TRBJ1-5; possible D gene TRBD1, 5 bases. The CDR3 contains 14 residues. CDR1 is SGHTA and CDR2 is FQGNSA in the germline V gene. The V end was cut by 1 base, the J end by 6 bases, with 10 bases between. The CDR3 coding sequence is TGTGCCAGCAGCTTAGTTGGGGGAACTCAGCCCCAGCATTTT. Residues: CASSLVGGTQPQHF.

This clonotype was observed a few times. The chain has TRBV10-3 and TRBJ2-5; 10 nucleotides agree with TRBD2. Germline loops: CDR1 ENHRY, CDR2 SYGVKD. Unmatched junction bases numbered 6, after V lost 7 bases and J lost 4 bases. The CDR3 covers 14 residues. For the CDR3, the DNA is TGTGCCATCAATCCGGGACTAGCGCGAGAGACCCAGTACTTC. It encodes CAINPGLARETQYF.

The chain joins TRBV20-1 to TRBJ2-7; D might be TRBD2 (5 bases). Trimming cost V 3 bases and J 5 bases, with 11 bases left between them. The CDR3 covers 12 residues. Germline V lookup: CDR1 DFQATT, CDR2 SNEGSKA (reference sequence). In DNA, the CDR3 is TGCAGTGCTAGCCCGGGGTGGCACGAGCAGTACTTC. Translating gives CSASPGWHEQYF.

This clonotype was seen ten or more times. This chain joins TRBV12-3 or TRBV12-4 and TRBJ2-6, with D uncertain. The V and J ends lost 5 bases and 1 base respectively, with 18 bases between them. The CDR3 totals 18 residues. CDR3 region: CASSAPWTKGSGANVLTF. Written as DNA, the CDR3 is TGTGCCAGCAGTGCCCCGTGGACCAAAGGTTCTGGGGCCAACGTCCTGACTTTC.

V is TRBV4-1 and J is TRBJ1-2; 7 positions match TRBD1. Germline lookup yields CDR1 MGHRA and CDR2 YSYEKL. This CDR3 has 14 residues. V shed 3 bases and J 7 bases; nucleotides not matched to a gene: 8. The CDR3 DNA is TGCGCCAGCAGCCAGGCTGGGGACAGCCTTGGCTACACCTTC. Its protein product is CASSQAGDSLGYTF.

This clonotype was detected many times. V usage is TRBV4-3 and J usage is TRBJ1-1; D remains unclear. This CDR3 is 15 amino acids long. The V gene lost 0 bases and the J gene lost 1 base, with 9 bases spanning the gap. Germline V lookup: CDR1 LGHNA, CDR2 YSLEER. The CDR3 coding sequence is TGCGCCAGCAGCCAAGATCGGCAGCGGAACACTGAAGCTTTCTTT. It specifies CASSQDRQRNTEAFF.

This sequence joins TRBV6-1 and TRBJ2-4, with 10 bases identical to TRBD2. The CDR3 length is 21 residues. Germline CDR1 reads MNHNS; CDR2 reads SASEGT. V was pared by 3 bases and J by 3 bases, with 20 bases of the junction left unmatched. The CDR3 DNA follows: TGTGCCAGCAGTGAGGACCACCAACCAGCGGGGGGGAAGATCTACAAAAACATTCAGTACTTC. Translation: CASSEDHQPAGGKIYKNIQYF.

In nucleotides, the CDR3 is TGTGCCAGCAGTTCGCCAGGGGAGCCCCAGCATTTT. This gives the protein CASSSPGEPQHF. The chain uses TRBV6-5 and TRBJ1-5, with D perhaps TRBD1 (6 bases). Deletions cut 4 bases from V and 8 bases from J, with 9 bases between. CDR1 is MNHEY and CDR2 is SVGAGI in the germline V gene. This CDR3 is built from 12 residues.

In this sample, this clonotype turned up many times. This chain joins TRBV12-3 or TRBV12-4 and TRBJ2-7, with TRBD2 as a possible D gene (6 bases). The CDR3 contains 15 residues. V shed 6 bases and J shed 3 bases, with 18 bases lying between them. The CDR3 coding sequence is TGTGCCAGCAGCCTGTGGGGGACGGGGGTCTACGAGCAGTACTTC. It codes for CASSLWGTGVYEQYF.

This chain uses TRBV30 with TRBJ2-7, with D tentatively TRBD1 or TRBD2 (6 bases each). The V end was cut by 5 bases, the J end by 4 bases, with 12 bases between. Germline CDR1 GTSNPN, CDR2 SVGIG (reference sequence). The CDR3 loop spans 12 amino acids. CDR3 DNA: TGTGCCTGGCGGAGAGGGGGGTACGAGCAGTACTTC. This codes for CAWRRGGYEQYF.

CDR3 coding DNA: TGTGCCCGGAAAGCGGGGGTAAACTATGGCTACACCTTC. It encodes CARKAGVNYGYTF. The chain carries TRBV30 and TRBJ1-2; weak D call: TRBD1 (5 bases). The germline V gene encodes CDR1 GTSNPN and CDR2 SVGIG (reference sequence). Trimming removed 8 bases at V and 2 bases at J, with 15 bases between. This CDR3 is 13 amino acids long. Combining the CDR3 with reference TRBV30 and TRBJ1-2 gives the whole variable domain SQTIHQWPATLVQPVGSPLSLECTVEGTSNPNLYWYRQAAGRGLQLLFYSVGIGQISSEVPQNLSASRPQDRQFILSSKKLLLSDSGFYLCARKAGVNYGYTFGSGTRLTVV.

This clonotype was detected a few times. The J gene is TRBJ2-2, the V gene TRBV27, with 11 bases identical to TRBD2. J lost 4 bases, V lost 5 bases, and 6 bases had no gene match. Germline CDR1 and CDR2: MNHEY and SMNVEV (reference sequence). The CDR3 runs to 16 residues. This chain's CDR3 is CASSIRLAGLTGELFF. DNA of the CDR3: TGTGCCAGCAGTATACGACTAGCGGGACTCACCGGGGAGCTGTTTTTT.

The gene calls are TRBV6-1 and TRBJ1-2, with 7 bases aligning to TRBD1. Germline V gene sequence: CDR1 MNHNS, CDR2 SASEGT. CDR3 length: 13 residues. Trimming took 4 bases from V and 7 from J; bases not matched to a gene: 6. CDR3 bases: TGTGCCAGCAGTGTTGGGGACAGATCTGGCTACACCTTC. Translation: CASSVGDRSGYTF.

The table lists this clonotype with a few counts. V and J are TRBV7-4 and TRBJ2-7, with 9 bases fitting TRBD1. The CDR3 runs to 16 residues. V trimming: 5 bases; J trimming: 0 bases; junction bases outside the gene matches: 8. The V gene's germline CDR1 is SGHVT and CDR2 SQSDAQ. This CDR3 is CASSPPPGQGSYEQYF. The CDR3, as DNA: TGTGCCAGCAGCCCTCCCCCGGGACAGGGCTCCTACGAGCAGTACTTC.

This clonotype was counted a few times. CDR3 coding DNA: TGCAGTGCTAGGGGTTCCCTTTACCAAGAGACCCAGTACTTC. Residues: CSARGSLYQETQYF. The chain employs TRBV20-1 and TRBJ2-5; D gene unclear. This CDR3 comprises 14 residues. Germline V gene sequence: CDR1 DFQATT, CDR2 SNEGSKA (reference sequence). Trimming pared 3 bases from V and 0 bases from J, leaving 11 bases between.

The chain joins TRBV6-1 to TRBJ1-2; possibly TRBD1 for D (5 bases). Trimming shortened V by 6 bases and J by 7 bases, and 18 bases separated the two germline ends. Looked up from germline, CDR1 is MNHNS and CDR2 is SASEGT. This CDR3 contains 14 residues. CDR3 region: CASSPEVYGGGYTF. In nucleotides, the CDR3 is TGTGCCAGCAGCCCCGAGGTCTATGGGGGTGGCTACACCTTC.

This clonotype showed up many times. This sequence joins TRBV18 and TRBJ1-4, with unresolved D. Germline CDR1 reads KGHSH; CDR2 reads LQKENI. V dropped 2 bases and J dropped 7 bases, with 8 bases sitting between them. The length of the CDR3 is 13 residues. The CDR3 nucleotides read TGTGCCAGCTCACCAAGGCGATCTGAAAAACTGTTTTTT. As protein: CASSPRRSEKLFF.

A word on this clonotype: At one boundary the junction diverges from the germline segment, which might be a read error. The rearrangement uses TRBV4-2 and TRBJ2-5; D possibly uses TRBD1 or TRBD2 (5 bases each). Per the germline V gene, CDR1 is LGHNA and CDR2 is YNFKEQ. This CDR3 is built from 13 residues. The DNA for the CDR3 is TGTGCCAGCAGTCAAGCGACCGGGACCCGTCTGTACTTC. It codes for CASSQATGTRLYF.

In this sample, this clonotype turned up many times. The chain joins TRBV6-2 or TRBV6-3 to TRBJ1-5; D is undetermined. Trimming shortened V by 6 bases and J by 7 bases, and 13 bases separated the two germline ends. The CDR3 is made up of 13 amino acids. Germline lookup yields CDR1 MNHEY and CDR2 SVGEGT. The CDR3 nucleotides read TGTGCCAGCAGCAACCCCGGCGGGCAGCCCCAGCATTTT. This gives the protein CASSNPGGQPQHF.

The V and J genes are TRBV28 and TRBJ1-2, with D tentatively TRBD1 (6 bases). This CDR3 comprises 16 residues. Germline V gene sequence: CDR1 MDHEN, CDR2 SYDVKM. V was clipped by 6 bases and J by 5 bases, with 22 bases between them. CDR3 loop: CASRTGAAQGRYGYTF. The CDR3 DNA follows: TGTGCCAGCAGGACGGGGGCCGCCCAGGGGAGGTATGGCTACACCTTC.

This clonotype was recorded at least ten times. V gene TRBV19 combines with J gene TRBJ2-7, with D possibly TRBD2 on 6 matching bases. Trimming removed 3 bases from V and 1 base from J, with 13 bases in between. Germline V gene sequence: CDR1 LNHDA, CDR2 SQIVND (reference sequence). The length of the CDR3 is 15 residues. In DNA, the CDR3 is TGTGCCAGTAGTATCGGCCCCCGGGGGTCCTACGAGCAGTACTTC. This gives the protein CASSIGPRGSYEQYF.

On this clonotype: The junction departs from germline at one end; a sequencing error may be responsible. The chain carries TRBV28 and TRBJ1-1, with 7 bases lining up with TRBD1. CDR1 is MDHEN and CDR2 is SYDVKM in the germline V gene. The length of the CDR3 is 12 residues. CDR3 amino acids: CASSLRQGDPVF. CDR3 DNA sequence: TGTGCCAGCAGTTTAAGGCAGGGGGACCCGGTATTT.

V gene TRBV10-3 combines with J gene TRBJ1-2; D unclear. This CDR3 has 14 residues. V was cut by 0 bases and J by 7 bases, with 12 bases left in between. In germline, CDR1 is ENHRY, CDR2 SYGVKD. The CDR3 spells CAISESGRTFGYTF. CDR3 sequence (DNA): TGTGCCATCAGTGAGTCGGGCAGGACCTTTGGCTACACCTTC.

The rearrangement links TRBV29-1 to TRBJ2-4; D is undetermined. From germline, CDR1 is SQVTM and CDR2 ANQGSEA. The ends were cut back, 0 bases at V and 0 bases at J, with 6 bases in the middle. This CDR3 is 14 amino acids long. CDR3 sequence (DNA): TGCAGCGTTGAAGAAACCATAGCCAAAAACATTCAGTACTTC. This codes for CSVEETIAKNIQYF.

This clonotype was picked up many times. The chain is built from TRBV6-1 and TRBJ1-2; D unclear. Per the germline V gene, CDR1 is MNHNS and CDR2 is SASEGT. Trimming stripped 2 bases from V and 8 bases from J, with 15 bases between. This CDR3 is 14 amino acids long. The CDR3 loop reads CASSESTAYWGYTF. The CDR3 DNA reads as TGTGCCAGCAGTGAAAGTACGGCGTATTGGGGCTACACCTTC.